This T cell receptor beta chain is drawn from a study of blood T cell repertoires in COVID-19. On the study more broadly: Some COVID-19 samples were acute and others convalescent; all came from the United States, Italy and Spain. PBMCs, B-cell-depleted T cells, or T cells were the source of the cDNA or gDNA that made up the material.

Germline V gives CDR1 SGHRS, CDR2 YFSETQ. Trimming took off 4 bases at V and 5 bases at J, with 15 bases between the two ends. This CDR3 comprises 15 residues. How the authors handled the data: Counts of nucleated cells, estimated from reference gene primer amplification, were obtained. The repertoire was sequenced with immunoSEQ multiplex PCR; TCRdb's copy has only in-frame clones and lacks some. D and trimming come from the DNA, and the V and J calls and clone size come from that table. The table shows fewer than 300,000 clones, with 70% to 75% occurring only once. The J gene is TRBJ1-4, the V gene TRBV5-1; D is possibly TRBD1 (6 bases). The sequence came from a woman aged 80 or older with acute or convalescent COVID-19. The sample taken for sequencing was peripheral blood. DNA of the CDR3: TGCGCCAGCAGCCCCGGGGGGGGGCTAAATGAAAAACTGTTTTTT. Translated, it gives CASSPGGGLNEKLFF.